The rows below give T cell receptor beta chains drawn from one sample of a study of neurological immune-mediated disorders. TCRdb recomputed calls from the 5' RACE reads with MiXCR, one row per CDR3 protein. This table has around 51,000 distinct CDR3 sequences, about 12% appearing once. Material for sequencing was PBMCs. The receptors stem from a male donor with HTLV-1-associated myelopathy (HAM/TSP). Each CDR3 is given with its conserved first and last residue. D genes are given only for firm matches. Clone size, where shown, is once, few, many, or a class for clones that have expanded.

D,V,size,J,length,CDR3,DNA
NA,TRBV4-1,many,TRBJ1-1,16,CASSQDTGFGDTEAFF,TGCGCCAGCAGCCAAGACACAGGGTTTGGAGACACTGAAGCTTTCTTT
NA,TRBV5-1,NA,TRBJ2-3,14,CASSFTGAGDTQYF,TGCGCCAGCAGCTTTACGGGGGCCGGGGATACGCAGTATTTT
NA,TRBV14,few,TRBJ1-1,14,CASSRETVNTEAFF,TGTGCCAGCAGCCGAGAGACAGTGAACACTGAAGCTTTCTTT
TRBD2,TRBV6-5,many,TRBJ2-3,17,CASRRTSGGVSTDTQYF,TGTGCCAGCCGAAGGACTAGCGGGGGGGTAAGCACAGATACGCAGTATTTT
NA,TRBV5-1,many,TRBJ2-2,15,CASSQPWRDTGELFF,TGCGCCAGCAGCCAGCCTTGGCGGGACACCGGGGAGCTGTTTTTT
NA,TRBV7-2,many,TRBJ1-1,12,CASSNLRLQAFF,TGTGCCAGCAGTAATCTTCGGCTCCAAGCTTTCTTT
TRBD2,TRBV27,many,TRBJ2-5,13,CASSISGVETQYF,TGTGCCAGCAGCATTAGCGGGGTTGAGACCCAGTACTTC
NA,TRBV7-2,many,TRBJ1-1,13,CASSFQGNTEAFF,TGTGCCAGCAGCTTTCAGGGCAACACTGAAGCTTTCTTT
NA,TRBV7-9,many,TRBJ2-3,12,CASSLYTDTQYF,TGTGCCAGCAGCCTGTACACAGATACGCAGTATTTT
TRBD1,TRBV5-6,many,TRBJ2-6,17,CASRLGTVVSGANVLTF,TGTGCCAGCAGACTGGGGACAGTGGTCTCTGGGGCCAACGTCCTGACTTTC
NA,TRBV11-3,NA,TRBJ1-1,11,CASRTNREAFF,TGTGCCAGCAGAACAAACCGTGAAGCTTTCTTT
NA,TRBV27,many,TRBJ1-3,15,CASSLSYSSGNTIYF,TGTGCCAGCAGTTTATCGTACAGCTCTGGAAACACCATATATTTT
NA,TRBV18,NA,TRBJ2-7,13,CASSPLDGYEQYF,TGTGCCAGCTCACCTCTAGACGGTTACGAGCAGTACTTC
NA,TRBV20-1,NA,TRBJ1-1,11,CSAEIGGEAFF,TGCAGTGCCGAGATAGGGGGTGAAGCTTTCTTT
TRBD1,TRBV10-3,medium-sized,TRBJ1-2,15,CAISESRTGDYGYTF,TGTGCCATCAGTGAGTCGAGGACAGGGGACTATGGCTACACCTTC
NA,TRBV4-3,many,TRBJ1-5,13,CASSPKADQPQHF,TGCGCCAGCAGCCCTAAGGCAGATCAGCCCCAGCATTTT
NA,TRBV20-1,NA,TRBJ1-5,15,CSASLRVRRNQPQNF,TGCAGTGCTAGTCTAAGGGTTAGGCGAAATCAGCCCCAGAATTTT
TRBD1,TRBV15,many,TRBJ1-1,16,CATSRGGGQGVSGAFF,TGTGCCACCAGCAGAGGTGGGGGACAGGGTGTTTCGGGAGCTTTCTTT
NA,TRBV12-3/TRBV12-4,many,TRBJ2-7,11,CASSERGEQYF,TGTGCCAGCAGTGAACGTGGCGAGCAGTACTTC
NA,TRBV5-1,many,TRBJ2-5,16,CASSWWQGSLRETQYF,TGCGCCAGCAGTTGGTGGCAGGGAAGCCTCAGGGAGACCCAGTACTTC
TRBD1,TRBV5-1,many,TRBJ1-2,15,CASSSSTGSNYGYTF,TGCGCCAGCAGCTCCTCGACAGGGTCCAACTATGGCTACACCTTC
TRBD2,TRBV20-1,many,TRBJ2-3,14,CSAGISGGGDTQYF,TGCAGTGCTGGGATTAGCGGGGGAGGAGATACGCAGTATTTT